Included here is one TCR beta chain sequence, with context. Germline loops: CDR1 DFQATT, CDR2 SNEGSKA (reference sequence). Trimming stripped 3 bases from V and 9 bases from J, with 15 bases between. The CDR3 consists of 14 residues. Authors' processing steps: Estimation of nucleated cell counts relied on the amplification of reference gene primers. Profiled with immunoSEQ multiplex PCR; TCRdb holds only in-frame clones, not every one. Clone size and V and J calls were adopted from that table, with D and trimming inferred from the DNA. The sample consists of 150,000 to 200,000 clones, around nine tenths of them appearing once. These data originate in a study of blood T cell repertoires in COVID-19. Across the study: The study drew acute and convalescent COVID-19 samples from the United States, Italy and Spain. Sources were T cells, B-cell-depleted T cells, or PBMCs; the material itself was cDNA or gDNA.

The source of this sequence is a human donor in a cohort sampled during active COVID-19. The sample taken for sequencing was peripheral blood. The rearrangement joins TRBV20-1 to TRBJ1-6; D is unclear. The CDR3 nucleotides read TGCAGTGCTAGTGCCGGGTTTGGTGGTTCACCCCTCCACTTT. This gives the protein CSASAGFGGSPLHF.